The present T cell receptor beta chain was sequenced within a study of cytomegalovirus exposure and HLA in healthy donors. Findings and caveats of the study: Later genetic work tied a missense DCLRE1C variant to beta-chain V and J trimming.

The CDR3 extends over 15 amino acids. CDR1 is WNHNN, CDR2 SYGVQD, per germline (reference sequence). V gave up 4 bases and J gave up 7 bases; unmatched junction bases: 7. To note about this clone: What it recognizes is unknown.

Primers for the PCR totalled 60 Vbeta and 13 Jbeta. The table came from immunoSEQ multiplex PCR; TCRdb's copy has only in-frame clones and leaves some out. This sample has about 78,000 clones, with around 81% found just once. This clonotype was sampled from a male donor in good health and CMV-seronegative. The sequenced sample consisted of PBMCs. The chain has TRBV10-1 and TRBJ2-1; 10 positions match TRBD2. CDR3 coding DNA: TGCGCCAGCAGTGCGGGGACTAGCGTTGGGAATGAGCAGTTCTTC. The encoded protein is CASSAGTSVGNEQFF.